Following are 27 T cell receptor beta chains from one sample sequenced in a study of blood T cell repertoires in COVID-19. Using immunoSEQ multiplex PCR, the repertoire was profiled, and TCRdb retains in-frame clones only, with some absent. The sample carries about 62,000 clones, 65% to 85% recorded once. The material sequenced was peripheral blood. These receptors were taken from a woman of 80 years or more with active or convalescent COVID-19.

The chain carries TRBV5-6 and TRBJ2-7, with unresolved D. CDR3 length equals 12 residues. Trimming stripped 3 bases from V and 1 base from J, with 5 bases between. From germline, CDR1 is SGHDT and CDR2 YYEEEE. The CDR3 DNA reads TGTGCCAGCAGCTCAACTTCCTACGAGCAGTACTTC. As protein: CASSSTSYEQYF.

The chain combines TRBV19 with TRBJ1-2; a possible D gene is TRBD1 (5 bases). Trimming cost V 1 base and J 0 bases, with 6 bases left between them. The CDR3 is 14 amino acids. CDR1 LNHDA and CDR2 SQIVND come from the germline V gene (reference sequence). In DNA form, the CDR3 reads TGTGCCAGTAGTATAGGGGGCACTAACTATGGCTACACCTTC. This codes for CASSIGGTNYGYTF.

The chain couples TRBV15 to TRBJ2-5, with TRBD1 identical over 9 bases. Germline CDR1 LNHNV, CDR2 YYDKDF (reference sequence). After removal of 3 bases from V and 5 bases from J, the junction contained 7 bases not matched to a gene. This CDR3 has 15 residues. DNA of the CDR3: TGTGCCACCAGCAGTGACGGACAGGGGAGGGAGACCCAGTACTTC. It encodes CATSSDGQGRETQYF.

The rearrangement joins TRBV7-2 to TRBJ1-2; 8 bases fit TRBD1. Trimming at V came to 4 bases and at J to 5 bases, leaving 9 bases not matched to a gene. This CDR3 is 15 amino acids long. Germline-derived CDR1 and CDR2 are SGHTA and FQGNSA. CDR3 residues: CASSSEQGEGYGYTF. The CDR3 DNA follows: TGTGCCAGCAGCTCAGAACAGGGGGAAGGGTATGGCTACACCTTC.

Ten or more counts support this clone. The CDR3 protein is CASFWGLGGTEAFF. In DNA form, the CDR3 reads TGTGCCAGCTTTTGGGGACTGGGGGGGACTGAAGCTTTCTTT. V is TRBV6-5 and J is TRBJ1-1, with D perhaps matching TRBD1 (5 bases). The V and J ends lost 8 bases and 5 bases respectively, with 18 bases between them. CDR1 is MNHEY and CDR2 is SVGAGI in the germline V gene. The CDR3 has 14 amino acids.

This rearrangement joins TRBV6-5 to TRBJ2-1; 11 bases are shared with TRBD2. Germline trimming cut 2 bases from V and 4 bases from J; bases unmatched to any gene: 4. Germline values: CDR1 MNHEY, CDR2 SVGAGI. There are 16 residues in the CDR3. CDR3 nucleotide sequence: TGTGCCAGCAGTTACGGGCTAGCGGGGGGATACAATGAGCAGTTCTTC. Its translation is CASSYGLAGGYNEQFF.

The chain carries TRBV3-1 (or the pseudogene TRBV3-2) and TRBJ1-2; TRBD1 aligns across 8 bases. This CDR3 is built from 14 residues. V shed 6 bases and J 6 bases; nucleotides not matched to a gene: 9. Germline loops: CDR1 LGHDT, CDR2 YNNKEL (reference sequence). CDR3 bases: TGTGCCAGCAGACAGGCGACAGGGGAACATGGCTACACCTTC. This codes for CASRQATGEHGYTF.

Points on this clone: The junction shows a germline mismatch at one end, possibly a read error. The rearrangement uses TRBV6-5 and TRBJ2-7; 8 bases fit TRBD1. The CDR3 has 14 amino acids. Germline lookup yields CDR1 MNHEY and CDR2 SVGAGI. CDR3: CASSNSGTGYEQYF. The CDR3 coding sequence is TGTGCCAGCAGTAACTCCGGGACAGGCTACGAGCAGTACTTC.

The J gene is TRBJ2-1, the V gene TRBV6-5, with D tentatively TRBD2 (7 bases). V lost 8 bases and J 7 bases, leaving 18 bases between the germline ends. The germline CDR1 and CDR2 sequences are MNHEY and SVGAGI. This CDR3 comprises 14 residues. The CDR3 is CASQKGGAQNEQFF. In nucleotides, the CDR3 is TGTGCCAGCCAGAAAGGGGGGGCCCAGAATGAGCAGTTCTTC.

The V and J genes are TRBV27 and TRBJ1-1, with 7 bases fitting TRBD1. Germline CDR1 MNHEY, CDR2 SMNVEV (reference sequence). Trimming took 5 bases from V and 1 from J; bases not matched to a gene: 13. CDR3 length: 17 amino acids. The DNA of the CDR3 is TGTGCCAGCAGTCTGCGGACAGGCTTTGTTGCGAACACTGAAGCTTTCTTT. It specifies CASSLRTGFVANTEAFF.

This rearrangement joins TRBV6-6 to TRBJ2-7, with D maybe TRBD2 (6 bases). The CDR3 sequence is 12 residues long. Deletions cut 6 bases from V and 1 base from J, with 7 bases between. The V gene's germline CDR1 is MNHNY and CDR2 SVGAGI (reference sequence). The DNA of the CDR3 is TGTGCCAGCAGCGGGAGTTCCTACGAGCAGTACTTC. Translating it yields CASSGSSYEQYF.

For the CDR3, the DNA is TGTGCCAGCAGCTTGGTCCCGGACAGCAATTCACCCCTCCACTTT. Amino acid sequence: CASSLVPDSNSPLHF. The chain uses TRBV5-4 and TRBJ1-6, with D maybe TRBD1 (6 bases). The CDR3 covers 15 residues. Deletions cut 0 bases from V and 7 bases from J, with 11 bases between. The germline V gene has CDR1 SGHNT and CDR2 YYREEE (reference sequence).

The chain combines TRBV27 with TRBJ2-1; 12 bases fit TRBD2. Germline V gene sequence: CDR1 MNHEY, CDR2 SMNVEV (reference sequence). This CDR3 spans 17 amino acids. Trimming at V came to 5 bases and at J to 3 bases, leaving 8 bases not matched to a gene. CDR3 in DNA: TGTGCCAGCAGTCTCCGACTAGCGGGGGCCAACTACAATGAGCAGTTCTTC. It encodes CASSLRLAGANYNEQFF.

This rearrangement joins TRBV9 to TRBJ2-7; TRBD1 is a possible D gene (5 bases). Germline CDR1 SGDLS, CDR2 YYNGEE. Trimming shortened V by 4 bases and J by 1 base, and 12 bases separated the two germline ends. This CDR3 comprises 14 residues. Written as DNA, the CDR3 is TGTGCCAGCAGCCGGACATGGGGTTCCTACGAGCAGTACTTC. Its translation: CASSRTWGSYEQYF.

The chain is built from TRBV6-5 and TRBJ1-2; tentative D call: TRBD1 (6 bases). V lost 6 bases to trimming and J lost 3 bases, with 14 bases between them. Germline V gene data show CDR1 as MNHEY and CDR2 as SVGAGI. The CDR3 spans 14 residues. CDR3 residues: CASRLTGFDYGYTF. DNA of the CDR3: TGTGCCAGCAGGCTGACAGGATTTGACTATGGCTACACCTTC.

This chain joins TRBV6-5 and TRBJ1-3; no definite D call. Trimming took off 5 bases at V and 4 bases at J, with 15 bases between the two ends. The CDR3 covers 15 residues. CDR1 and CDR2 from the germline V gene are MNHEY and SVGAGI. This chain's CDR3 is CASSPPGARGNTIYF. The CDR3 DNA follows: TGTGCCAGCAGTCCGCCGGGAGCGAGGGGAAACACCATATATTTT.

The chain is built from TRBV10-2 and TRBJ2-5; possible D gene TRBD2, 6 bases. Trimming stripped 1 base from V and 5 bases from J, with 11 bases between. Germline CDR1 is WSHSY and CDR2 is SAAADI. The CDR3 runs to 14 residues. Here the CDR3 reads CASSELGSGETQYF. The DNA for the CDR3 is TGCGCCAGCAGTGAGTTAGGTAGCGGCGAGACCCAGTACTTC.

The chain links TRBV5-1 to TRBJ2-7, with D maybe TRBD2 (5 bases). V lost 2 bases and J lost 7, with 16 bases in between. In germline, CDR1 is SGHRS, CDR2 YFSETQ. CDR3 length equals 14 residues. DNA of the CDR3: TGCGCCAGCAGCTTCCGGGGTCCGGCGAGTGAGCAGTACTTC. Encoded protein: CASSFRGPASEQYF.

This clone was detected only a few times. The genes are TRBV5-4 and TRBJ2-7, with D maybe TRBD1 (7 bases). Germline V CDR1 and CDR2: SGHNT, YYREEE (reference sequence). This CDR3 comprises 13 residues. Trimming cost V 4 bases and J 3 bases, with 11 bases left between them. The CDR3 is CASSAGQIYEQYF. The CDR3 bases are TGTGCCAGCAGCGCGGGACAGATCTACGAGCAGTACTTC.

The chain employs TRBV3-1 (or the pseudogene TRBV3-2) and TRBJ2-6; 8 bases map to TRBD1. The CDR3 covers 17 residues. Per the germline V gene, CDR1 is LGHDT and CDR2 is YNNKEL (reference sequence). V shed 4 bases and J 0 bases; nucleotides not matched to a gene: 5. CDR3 loop: CASSPGQGRSGANVLTF. CDR3 nucleotide sequence: TGTGCCAGCAGCCCAGGACAGGGCCGCTCTGGGGCCAACGTCCTGACTTTC.

The chain recombines TRBV11-2 with TRBJ1-1; D may be TRBD1 (5 bases). Germline V gene data show CDR1 as SGHAT and CDR2 as FQNNGV. Deletions cut 1 base from V and 4 bases from J, with 13 bases between. The CDR3 is made up of 15 amino acids. CDR3 in DNA: TGTGCCAGCAGCTTAGGGTTAGGGGTAGGCACTGAAGCTTTCTTT. Translation gives CASSLGLGVGTEAFF.

The chain is built from TRBV6-5 and TRBJ1-1; 8 nucleotides agree with TRBD1. This CDR3 spans 16 amino acids. With 4 bases clipped from V and 4 bases from J, the junction kept 11 bases outside the gene matches. Germline V CDR1 and CDR2: MNHEY, SVGAGI. CDR3 amino acids: CASSSWSGQGGTEAFF. CDR3 DNA: TGTGCCAGCAGTTCTTGGTCCGGACAGGGCGGCACTGAAGCTTTCTTT.

The J gene is TRBJ2-3, the V gene TRBV7-2; the match to TRBD2 covers 10 bases. V gave up 6 bases and J gave up 5 bases; unmatched junction bases: 5. Germline loops: CDR1 SGHTA, CDR2 FQGNSA. CDR3 length: 14 residues. The CDR3 reads CASRLAGRVDTQYF. For the CDR3, the DNA is TGTGCCAGCAGACTAGCGGGGCGGGTAGATACGCAGTATTTT.

CDR3 nucleotides: TGCGCCAGCAGCACTCTGGTGGGGGCCGAATTTACCGGGGAGCTGTTTTTT. Amino acids: CASSTLVGAEFTGELFF. J is TRBJ2-2 and V is TRBV5-1; D is perhaps TRBD1 (6 bases). Germline CDR1 is SGHRS and CDR2 is YFSETQ. This CDR3 is built from 17 residues. Trimming removed 4 bases from V and 5 bases from J, with 21 bases in between.

V is TRBV19 and J is TRBJ1-6, with D tentatively TRBD1 (6 bases). The CDR3 is made up of 13 amino acids. Per the germline V gene, CDR1 is LNHDA and CDR2 is SQIVND (reference sequence). The V end was cut by 9 bases, the J end by 3 bases, with 9 bases between. CDR3 DNA sequence: TGTGCCAGCGGGGACAACTATAATTCACCCCTCCACTTT. Amino acid sequence: CASGDNYNSPLHF.

This chain connects TRBV5-8 to TRBJ2-5, with D possibly matching TRBD2 (6 bases). The V end was cut by 0 bases, the J end by 4 bases, with 10 bases between. Germline CDR1 is SGHTS and CDR2 is YDEGEE. The CDR3 runs 14 residues. The CDR3 bases are TGTGCCAGCAGCTTGGTTGTGGGGGGAGAGACCCAGTACTTC. It translates to CASSLVVGGETQYF.

This clone was observed a few times. The chain uses TRBV7-2 and TRBJ1-2; D might be TRBD1 (5 bases). With 7 bases removed from V and 0 bases from J, the gap between germline ends came to 12 bases. The CDR3 loop spans 14 amino acids. Germline V lookup: CDR1 SGHTA, CDR2 FQGNSA. The chain's CDR3 is CASTPSTANYGYTF. The CDR3 bases are TGTGCCAGCACCCCTTCGACAGCTAACTATGGCTACACCTTC.